The 25 T cell receptor beta chains below come from one sample, sequenced in a study of regulatory T cells in long-lasting Graves disease. Sample time point: newly diagnosed GD, antithyroid drugs for less than 3 months. After RNA was extracted from PBMCs, the TCR library was made from it. HTBI primers from iRepertoire and Arm-PCR of CDR3 regions yielded the TCR beta libraries. TCRdb processed the multiplex PCR reads anew with MiXCR; each CDR3 protein has one entry. In the table there are 440,000 or so distinct CDR3 sequences, just under 15% of which are singletons. These records were also assigned to another study, of T cells in Graves' hyperthyroidism and ophthalmopathy.

This sample comprised peripheral blood mononuclear cells (PBMCs), obtained at new diagnosis, from a patient treated with antithyroid drugs. All receptors come from a woman aged 25-40 years with Graves disease.

V usage is TRBV30 and J usage is TRBJ1-1; 8 bases are shared with TRBD1. The CDR3 is made up of 14 amino acids. Germline V gene data show CDR1 as GTSNPN and CDR2 as SVGIG (reference sequence). Trimming cost V 4 bases and J 0 bases; bases outside gene matches: 4. The DNA for the CDR3 is TGTGCCTGGAACCGACAGGGGATGAACACTGAAGCTTTCTTT. Protein sequence: CAWNRQGMNTEAFF.

This clonotype was seen many times. This chain uses TRBV6-2 or TRBV6-3 with TRBJ2-1, with 7 bases lining up with TRBD1. The CDR3 is made up of 16 amino acids. The germline gives CDR1 MNHEY, CDR2 SVGEGT. V lost 0 bases and J lost 4; bases outside the gene matches: 6. The CDR3 nucleotides are TGTGCCAGCAGTTACTCCGGGACAGCTCGGTACAATGAGCAGTTCTTC. It encodes CASSYSGTARYNEQFF.

This clonotype was seen ten or more times. The chain couples TRBV2 to TRBJ2-7; no definite D call. The germline gives CDR1 SNHLY, CDR2 FYNNEI. Trimming removed 7 bases at V and 2 bases at J, with 12 bases between. This CDR3 has 13 amino acids. The CDR3 region is CASTDGLAYEQYF. CDR3 in DNA: TGTGCCAGCACAGACGGCCTCGCCTACGAGCAGTACTTC.

This clonotype was counted many times. The chain joins TRBV20-1 to TRBJ2-3; 10 nucleotides agree with TRBD1. Germline V gene data show CDR1 as DFQATT and CDR2 as SNEGSKA (reference sequence). Trimming removed 6 bases from V and 0 bases from J; junction bases left unmatched: 9. The CDR3 spans 16 residues. The CDR3 here is CSADPGQGSSTDTQYF. The CDR3 DNA reads as TGCAGTGCGGATCCGGGACAGGGGTCTAGCACAGATACGCAGTATTTT.

Worth noting for this clonotype: At one end, the junction sequence differs from germline, possibly due to a read error. CDR3 residues: CANSQDVHGHHNSNQPQHF. DNA for the CDR3: TGTGCCAACAGCCAAGATGTACATGGACATCACAATAGCAATCAGCCCCAGCATTTT. This chain links TRBV14 with TRBJ1-5, with a possible D match to TRBD1 (5 bases). CDR1 and CDR2 from the germline V gene are SGHDN and FVKESK. This CDR3 comprises 19 residues.

J is TRBJ2-3 and V is TRBV11-2; D tentatively fits TRBD1 or TRBD2 (5 bases each). Deletions cut 4 bases from V and 4 bases from J, with 15 bases between. This CDR3 has 15 amino acids. Germline V gene sequence: CDR1 SGHAT, CDR2 FQNNGV. In DNA form, the CDR3 reads TGTGCCAGCAGCTCCTATAAGGGACGGGCAGATACGCAGTATTTT. This codes for CASSSYKGRADTQYF.

In its sample, this clonotype was seen many times. J is TRBJ2-2 and V is TRBV7-9, with 7 bases matching TRBD1. CDR1 SEHNR and CDR2 FQNEAQ come from the germline V gene (reference sequence). This CDR3 is 15 amino acids long. With 5 bases clipped from V and 3 bases from J, the junction kept 6 bases outside the gene matches. CDR3 amino acids: CASSLTDRDTGELFF. The CDR3 DNA sequence: TGTGCCAGCAGCCTTACCGACAGGGACACCGGGGAGCTGTTTTTT.

In this sample, this clonotype turned up a few times. V usage is TRBV4-1 and J usage is TRBJ1-2, with a weak D call TRBD1 (5 bases). The CDR3 spans 15 residues. V was pared by 2 bases and J by 6 bases, with 16 bases between. Germline V gene data show CDR1 as MGHRA and CDR2 as YSYEKL. CDR3 loop: CASSQMGRKIDGYTF. The CDR3 nucleotides read TGCGCCAGCAGCCAAATGGGACGGAAGATCGATGGCTACACCTTC.

This clonotype was detected ten times or more. The chain is built from TRBV20-1 and TRBJ2-3, with 7 bases that match TRBD2. Germline CDR1 reads DFQATT; CDR2 reads SNEGSKA (reference sequence). V dropped 4 bases and J dropped 2; count of bases not matched to a gene: 3. The CDR3 totals 13 residues. CDR3 in DNA: TGCAGTGCTACTAGCGGAAACACAGATACGCAGTATTTT. It encodes CSATSGNTDTQYF.

In its sample, this clonotype was seen a few times. For the CDR3, the DNA is TGTGCCTGGGGACCCGGGGCTAGCGCGGGGAATGAGCAGTTCTTC. It is translated as CAWGPGASAGNEQFF. The chain recombines TRBV30 with TRBJ2-1; possibly TRBD2 for D (6 bases). V was shortened by 5 bases and J by 7 bases, with 21 bases between the two germline ends. Germline V gene sequence: CDR1 GTSNPN, CDR2 SVGIG (reference sequence). The CDR3 loop spans 15 amino acids.

This clonotype was seen at least ten times. The chain couples TRBV3-1 to TRBJ1-1, with D unresolved. Germline CDR1 reads LGHDT; CDR2 reads YNNKEL (reference sequence). The CDR3 contains 17 residues. Trimming took off 0 bases at V and 1 base at J, with 15 bases between the two ends. CDR3 coding DNA: TGTGCCAGCAGCCAAGAGAGAGGGAGAGGAAAGAACACTGAAGCTTTCTTT. Translating it yields CASSQERGRGKNTEAFF.

This clonotype came up many times. The chain has TRBV5-6 and TRBJ2-3; no clear D. The germline V gene has CDR1 SGHDT and CDR2 YYEEEE. The CDR3 is 14 amino acids. V lost 1 base, J lost 2 bases, and 8 bases lay in between. In DNA form, the CDR3 reads TGTGCCAGCAGCTTGAATCCGATCACAGATACGCAGTATTTT. This gives the protein CASSLNPITDTQYF.

This sequence joins TRBV27 and TRBJ2-1, with TRBD2 matching over 9 bases. This CDR3 spans 15 amino acids. Trimming at V came to 6 bases and at J to 7 bases, leaving 10 bases not matched to a gene. Germline loops: CDR1 MNHEY, CDR2 SMNVEV (reference sequence). CDR3 in DNA: TGTGCCAGCAGGGAAGTTAGCGGGAGAGTTAATGAGCAGTTCTTC. This gives the protein CASREVSGRVNEQFF.

Only a few counts were recorded for this clonotype. The chain has TRBV11-2 and TRBJ2-1, with D uncertain. Trimming removed 6 bases from V and 6 bases from J, with 12 bases in between. Germline CDR1 and CDR2: SGHAT and FQNNGV. This CDR3 is 13 amino acids long. This chain's CDR3 is CASSYSGANEQFF. The CDR3 bases are TGTGCCAGCAGTTACTCCGGCGCCAATGAGCAGTTCTTC.

Ten or more counts support this clonotype. V is TRBV11-2 and J is TRBJ2-1; tentatively, D is TRBD1 or TRBD2 (5 bases each). Trimming removed 4 bases at V and 9 bases at J, with 16 bases between. Germline lookup yields CDR1 SGHAT and CDR2 FQNNGV. The CDR3 consists of 14 residues. For the CDR3, the DNA is TGTGCCAGCAGCTCTAGTCCGCATGGGGGTGAGCAGTTCTTC. Its translation: CASSSSPHGGEQFF.

This clonotype came up a few times. Since the CDR3 does not end with the conserved phenylalanine or tryptophan, this likely comes from a read error. The gene calls are TRBV20-1 and TRBJ1-1, with a possible D match to TRBD1 (5 bases). V was clipped by 3 bases and J by 4 bases, with 9 bases between them. The CDR3 covers 12 residues. Germline CDR1 is DFQATT and CDR2 is SNEGSKA (reference sequence). This chain's CDR3 is CSARGQGTEAFL. For the CDR3, the DNA is TGCAGTGCTAGGGGGCAAGGCACTGAAGCTTTCCTT.

Remarks on this clonotype: A much more abundant neighbour one base away suggests this may be a read error. The rearrangement uses TRBV12-3 or TRBV12-4 and TRBJ2-6; D gene ambiguous. CDR3 length: 17 amino acids. V shed 4 bases and J shed 0 bases, with 13 bases lying between them. CDR3 in DNA: TGTGCCAGCAGTTGGATTGATGCGAACTCTGGGGCCAACGTCCTGACTTTC. This gives the protein CASSWIDANSGANVLTF.

J is TRBJ2-7 and V is TRBV20-1, with a tentative D call TRBD2 (5 bases). CDR1 and CDR2 from the germline V gene are DFQATT and SNEGSKA (reference sequence). This CDR3 region has 15 residues. V lost 0 bases to trimming and J lost 4 bases, with 16 bases between them. In nucleotides, the CDR3 is TGCAGTGCTAGAGATGTTTCCGGAGGACTGTACGAGCAGTACTTC. Protein sequence: CSARDVSGGLYEQYF.

This clonotype appeared a few times. The chain uses TRBV19 and TRBJ1-4; unclear D gene. The CDR3 contains 16 residues. V lost 7 bases, J lost 3 bases, and 18 bases lay in between. Germline loops: CDR1 LNHDA, CDR2 SQIVND (reference sequence). CDR3 region: CASTDTTFAANEKLFF. The CDR3 nucleotides are TGTGCCAGTACCGATACCACATTTGCTGCTAATGAAAAACTGTTTTTT. The whole variable domain, filled in from reference TRBV19 and TRBJ1-4, reads DGGITQSPKYLFRKEGQNVTLSCEQNLNHDAMYWYRQDPGQGLRLIYYSQIVNDFQKGDIAEGYSVSREKKESFPLTVTSAQKNPTAFYLCASTDTTFAANEKLFFGSGTQLSVL.

There are many counts of this clonotype. The chain uses TRBV6-1 and TRBJ1-5, with a possible D match to TRBD1 (5 bases). Germline lookup yields CDR1 MNHNS and CDR2 SASEGT. The CDR3 spans 15 residues. The V gene lost 6 bases and the J gene lost 4 bases, with 16 bases spanning the gap. In DNA form, the CDR3 reads TGTGCCAGCAGCGCGGGCAGGGTTAGAAATCAGCCCCAGCATTTT. Its translation: CASSAGRVRNQPQHF.

The rearrangement uses TRBV5-1 and TRBJ1-5; the D is unclear. The V end lost 9 bases, the J end lost 4 bases, and 5 bases lay between the germline ends. Germline CDR1 reads SGHRS; CDR2 reads YFSETQ. This CDR3 has 10 residues. CDR3 region: CATENQPQHF. The CDR3 coding sequence is TGCGCCACCGAGAATCAGCCCCAGCATTTT.

There are many counts of this clonotype. V is TRBV20-1 and J is TRBJ2-7; 8 bases are a match to TRBD1. The germline V gene encodes CDR1 DFQATT and CDR2 SNEGSKA (reference sequence). V shed 4 bases, J shed 3 bases, and the junction held 5 bases outside the gene matches. This CDR3 is 13 amino acids long. The CDR3 sequence is CSATPGGVYEQYF. The DNA of the CDR3 is TGCAGTGCTACGCCAGGGGGCGTCTACGAGCAGTACTTC.

Notes on this clonotype: A far larger clone is one nucleotide away, so this likely arose from a read error. The chain is built from TRBV18 and TRBJ2-7, with TRBD2 identical over 7 bases. The J call is doubtful: the DNA matches TRBJ2-5 better. This CDR3 is built from 14 residues. CDR1 and CDR2 from the germline V gene are KGHSH and LQKENI. This CDR3 reads CASSPGTTQETQYF. CDR3 coding DNA: TGTGCCAGCTCACCTGGGACTACCCAAGAGACCCAGTACTTC.

This clonotype appeared many times. The rearrangement links TRBV12-3 or TRBV12-4 to TRBJ2-2; TRBD2 agrees at 8 bases. The V segment lost 2 bases and the J segment 4 bases; nucleotides outside the gene matches: 3. The CDR3 runs to 15 residues. This CDR3 reads CASSLNGRVTGELFF. CDR3 in DNA: TGTGCCAGCAGTTTAAACGGGAGGGTCACCGGGGAGCTGTTTTTT.

The chain has TRBV7-3 and TRBJ2-2, with D perhaps TRBD2 (6 bases). Per the germline V gene, CDR1 is SGHTA and CDR2 is FQGTGA. This CDR3 region has 14 residues. Between the trimmed V and J ends, which lost 6 bases and 8 bases, there was a span of 16 bases. The CDR3 protein is CASRPYSGSGELFF. The CDR3 bases are TGTGCCAGCAGACCTTATAGCGGATCTGGGGAGCTGTTTTTT.